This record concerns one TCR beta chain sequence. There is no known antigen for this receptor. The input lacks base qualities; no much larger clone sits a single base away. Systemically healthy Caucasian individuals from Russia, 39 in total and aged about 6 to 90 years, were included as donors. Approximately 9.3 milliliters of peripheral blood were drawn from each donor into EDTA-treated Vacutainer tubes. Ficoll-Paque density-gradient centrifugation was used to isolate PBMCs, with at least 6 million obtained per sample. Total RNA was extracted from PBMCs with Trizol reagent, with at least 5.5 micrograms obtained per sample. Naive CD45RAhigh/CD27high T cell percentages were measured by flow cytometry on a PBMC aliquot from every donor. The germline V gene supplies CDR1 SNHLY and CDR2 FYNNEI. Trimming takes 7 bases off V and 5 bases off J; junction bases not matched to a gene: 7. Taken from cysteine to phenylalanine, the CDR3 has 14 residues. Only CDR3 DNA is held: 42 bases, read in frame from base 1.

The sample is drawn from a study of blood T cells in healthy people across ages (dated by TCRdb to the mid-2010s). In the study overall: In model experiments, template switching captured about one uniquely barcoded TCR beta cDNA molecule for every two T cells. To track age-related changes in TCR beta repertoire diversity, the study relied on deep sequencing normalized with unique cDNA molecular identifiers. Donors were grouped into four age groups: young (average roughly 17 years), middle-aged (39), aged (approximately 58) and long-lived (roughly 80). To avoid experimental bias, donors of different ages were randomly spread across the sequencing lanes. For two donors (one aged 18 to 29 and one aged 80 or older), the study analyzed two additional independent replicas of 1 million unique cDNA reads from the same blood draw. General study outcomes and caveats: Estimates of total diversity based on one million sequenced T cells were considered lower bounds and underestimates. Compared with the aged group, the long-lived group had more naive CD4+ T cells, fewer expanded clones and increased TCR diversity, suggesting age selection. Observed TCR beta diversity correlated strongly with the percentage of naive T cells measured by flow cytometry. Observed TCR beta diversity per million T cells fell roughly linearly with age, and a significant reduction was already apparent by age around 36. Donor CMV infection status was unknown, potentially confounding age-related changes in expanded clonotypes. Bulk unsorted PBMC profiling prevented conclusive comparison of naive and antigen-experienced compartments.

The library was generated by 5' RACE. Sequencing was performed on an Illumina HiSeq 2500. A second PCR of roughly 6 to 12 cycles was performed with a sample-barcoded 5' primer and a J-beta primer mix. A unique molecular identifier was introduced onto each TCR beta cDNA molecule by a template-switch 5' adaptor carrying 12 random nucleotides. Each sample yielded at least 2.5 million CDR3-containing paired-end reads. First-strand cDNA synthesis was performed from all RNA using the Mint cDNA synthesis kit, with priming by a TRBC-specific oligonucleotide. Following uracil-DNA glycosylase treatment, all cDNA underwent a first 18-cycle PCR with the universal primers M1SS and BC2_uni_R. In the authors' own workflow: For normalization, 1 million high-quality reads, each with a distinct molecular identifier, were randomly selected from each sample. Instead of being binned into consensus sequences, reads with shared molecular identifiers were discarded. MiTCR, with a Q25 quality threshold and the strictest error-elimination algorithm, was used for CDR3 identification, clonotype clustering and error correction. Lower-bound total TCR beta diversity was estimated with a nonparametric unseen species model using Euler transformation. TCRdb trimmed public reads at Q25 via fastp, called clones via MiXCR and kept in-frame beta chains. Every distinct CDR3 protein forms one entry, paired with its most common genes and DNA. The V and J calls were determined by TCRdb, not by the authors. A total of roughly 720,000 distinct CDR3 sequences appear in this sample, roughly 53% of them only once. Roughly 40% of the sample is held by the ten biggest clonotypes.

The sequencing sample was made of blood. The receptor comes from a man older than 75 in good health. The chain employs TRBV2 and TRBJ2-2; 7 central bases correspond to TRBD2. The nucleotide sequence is TGTGCCAGCACGGCGCGGGAGCGGACCGGGGAGCTGTTTTTT. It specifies CASTARERTGELFF.